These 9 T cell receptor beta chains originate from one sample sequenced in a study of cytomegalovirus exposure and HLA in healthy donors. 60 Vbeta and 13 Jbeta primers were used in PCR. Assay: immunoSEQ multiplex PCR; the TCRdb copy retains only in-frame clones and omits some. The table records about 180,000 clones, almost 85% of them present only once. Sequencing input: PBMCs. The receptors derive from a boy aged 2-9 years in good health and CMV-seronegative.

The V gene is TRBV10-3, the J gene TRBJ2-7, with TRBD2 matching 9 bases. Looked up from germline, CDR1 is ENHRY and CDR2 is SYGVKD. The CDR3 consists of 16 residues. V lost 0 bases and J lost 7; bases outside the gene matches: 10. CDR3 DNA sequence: TGTGCCATCAGTGAGTCGTGGTTTAGCGGGAGTCGGGAGCAGTACTTC. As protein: CAISESWFSGSREQYF.

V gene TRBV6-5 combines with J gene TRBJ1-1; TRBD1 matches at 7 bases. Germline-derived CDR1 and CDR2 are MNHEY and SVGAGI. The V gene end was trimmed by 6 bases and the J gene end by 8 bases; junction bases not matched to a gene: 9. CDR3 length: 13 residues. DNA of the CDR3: TGTGCCAGCAGCCCTATCAGGGGGGAAGAAGCTTTCTTT. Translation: CASSPIRGEEAFF.

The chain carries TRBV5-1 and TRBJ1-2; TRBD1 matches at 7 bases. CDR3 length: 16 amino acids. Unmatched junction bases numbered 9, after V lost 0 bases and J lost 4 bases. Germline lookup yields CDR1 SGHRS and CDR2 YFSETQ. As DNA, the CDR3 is TGCGCCAGCAGCTTGGAGGGGGCCCTAACATCCTATGGCTACACCTTC. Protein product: CASSLEGALTSYGYTF. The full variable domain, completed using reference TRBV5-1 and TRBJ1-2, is KAGVTQTPRYLIKTRGQQVTLSCSPISGHRSVSWYQQTPGQGLQFLFEYFSETQRNKGNFPGRFSGRQFSNSRSEMNVSTLELGDSALYLCASSLEGALTSYGYTFGSGTRLTVV.

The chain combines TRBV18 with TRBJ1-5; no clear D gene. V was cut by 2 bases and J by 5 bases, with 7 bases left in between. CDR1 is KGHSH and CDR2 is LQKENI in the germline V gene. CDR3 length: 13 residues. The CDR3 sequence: CASSPGGDQPQHF. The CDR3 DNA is TGTGCCAGCTCACCAGGAGGCGATCAGCCCCAGCATTTT. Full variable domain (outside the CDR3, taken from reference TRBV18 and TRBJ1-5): NAGVMQNPRHLVRRRGQEARLRCSPMKGHSHVYWYRQLPEEGLKFMVYLQKENIIDESGMPKERFSAEFPKEGPSILRIQQVVRGDSAAYFCASSPGGDQPQHFGDGTRLSIL.

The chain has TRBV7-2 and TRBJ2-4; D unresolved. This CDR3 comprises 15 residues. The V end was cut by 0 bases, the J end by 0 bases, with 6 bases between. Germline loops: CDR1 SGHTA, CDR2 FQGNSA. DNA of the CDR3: TGTGCCAGCAGCTTAGCGGTAGTAGCCAAAAACATTCAGTACTTC. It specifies CASSLAVVAKNIQYF. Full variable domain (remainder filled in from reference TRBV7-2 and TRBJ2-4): GAGVSQSPSNKVTEKGKDVELRCDPISGHTALYWYRQSLGQGLEFLIYFQGNSAPDKSGLPSDRFSAERTGGSVSTLTIQRTQQEDSAVYLCASSLAVVAKNIQYFGAGTRLSVL.

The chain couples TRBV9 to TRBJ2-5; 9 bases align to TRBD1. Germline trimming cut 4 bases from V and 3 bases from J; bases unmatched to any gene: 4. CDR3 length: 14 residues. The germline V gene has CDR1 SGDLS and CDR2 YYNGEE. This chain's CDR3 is CASSPRTGEETQYF. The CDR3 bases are TGTGCCAGCAGCCCACGGACAGGGGAAGAGACCCAGTACTTC.

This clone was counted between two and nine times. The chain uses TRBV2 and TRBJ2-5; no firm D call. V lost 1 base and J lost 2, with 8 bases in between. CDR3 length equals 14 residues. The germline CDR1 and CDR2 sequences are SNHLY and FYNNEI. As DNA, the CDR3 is TGTGCCAGCAGTGAAGATCCAAATCAAGAGACCCAGTACTTC. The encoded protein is CASSEDPNQETQYF.

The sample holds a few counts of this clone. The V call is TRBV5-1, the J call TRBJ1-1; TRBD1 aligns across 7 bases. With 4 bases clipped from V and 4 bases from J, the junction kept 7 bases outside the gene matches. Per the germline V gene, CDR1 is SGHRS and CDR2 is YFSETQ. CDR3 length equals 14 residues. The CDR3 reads CASSPQGGSTEAFF. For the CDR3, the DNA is TGCGCCAGCAGCCCCCAAGGGGGCAGCACTGAAGCTTTCTTT.

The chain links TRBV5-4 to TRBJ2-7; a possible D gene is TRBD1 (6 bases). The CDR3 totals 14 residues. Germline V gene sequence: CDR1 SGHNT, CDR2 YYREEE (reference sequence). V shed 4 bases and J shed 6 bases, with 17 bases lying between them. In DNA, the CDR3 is TGTGCCAGCAGCCGGCCGGGACACCTCACCGAGCAGTACTTC. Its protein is CASSRPGHLTEQYF.